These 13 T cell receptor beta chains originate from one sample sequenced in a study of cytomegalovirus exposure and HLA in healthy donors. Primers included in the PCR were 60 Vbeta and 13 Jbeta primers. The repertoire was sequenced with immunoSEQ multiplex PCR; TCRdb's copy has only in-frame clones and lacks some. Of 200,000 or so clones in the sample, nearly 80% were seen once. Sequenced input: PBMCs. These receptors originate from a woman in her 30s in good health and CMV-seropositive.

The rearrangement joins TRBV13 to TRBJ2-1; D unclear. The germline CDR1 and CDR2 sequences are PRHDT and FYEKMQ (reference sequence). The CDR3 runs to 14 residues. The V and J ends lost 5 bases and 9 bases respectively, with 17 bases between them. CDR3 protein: CASSTTRGSGEQFF. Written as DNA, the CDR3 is TGTGCCAGCAGCACGACGAGAGGATCGGGTGAGCAGTTCTTC.

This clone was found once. The CDR3, as DNA: TGTGCCAGCAGCTTGGACAGTACCTATGGCTACACCTTC. It translates to CASSLDSTYGYTF. J is TRBJ1-2 and V is TRBV5-5; D is ambiguous. V lost 0 bases to trimming and J lost 4 bases, with 7 bases between them. This CDR3 has 13 residues. Germline assignment: CDR1 SGHKS and CDR2 YYEKEE (reference sequence). The variable domain in full, with the rest retrieved from reference TRBV5-5 and TRBJ1-2, is DAGVTQSPTHLIKTRGQQVTLRCSPISGHKSVSWYQQVLGQGPQFIFQYYEKEERGRGNFPDRFSARQFPNYSSELNVNALLLGDSALYLCASSLDSTYGYTFGSGTRLTVV.

The CDR3 DNA sequence: TGTGCCAGCAGTGACCGGTATGAGCAGTTCTTC. This encodes CASSDRYEQFF. This chain links TRBV6-1 with TRBJ2-1; no clear D. The CDR3 length is 11 residues. Germline CDR1 is MNHNS and CDR2 is SASEGT. Trimming removed 3 bases from V and 8 bases from J, with 5 bases in between.

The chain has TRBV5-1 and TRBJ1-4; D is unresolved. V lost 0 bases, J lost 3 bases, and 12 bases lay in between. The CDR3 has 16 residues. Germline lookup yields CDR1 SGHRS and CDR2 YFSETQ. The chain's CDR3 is CASSLVSPSANEKLFF. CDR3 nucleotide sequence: TGCGCCAGCAGCTTGGTTTCCCCCAGTGCTAATGAAAAACTGTTTTTT.

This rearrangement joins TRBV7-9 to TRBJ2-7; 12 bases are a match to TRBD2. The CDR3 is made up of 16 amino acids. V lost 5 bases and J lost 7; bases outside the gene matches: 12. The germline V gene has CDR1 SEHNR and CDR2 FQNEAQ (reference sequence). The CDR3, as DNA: TGTGCCAGCAGCGCGAAGACTAGCGGGAGCCTACGTGAGCAGTACTTC. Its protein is CASSAKTSGSLREQYF.

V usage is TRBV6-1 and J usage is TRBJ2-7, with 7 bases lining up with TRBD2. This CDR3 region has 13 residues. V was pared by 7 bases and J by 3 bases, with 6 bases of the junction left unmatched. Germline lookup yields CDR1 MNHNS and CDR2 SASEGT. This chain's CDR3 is CASTGGSFYEQYF. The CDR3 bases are TGTGCCAGCACGGGCGGGAGTTTCTACGAGCAGTACTTC.

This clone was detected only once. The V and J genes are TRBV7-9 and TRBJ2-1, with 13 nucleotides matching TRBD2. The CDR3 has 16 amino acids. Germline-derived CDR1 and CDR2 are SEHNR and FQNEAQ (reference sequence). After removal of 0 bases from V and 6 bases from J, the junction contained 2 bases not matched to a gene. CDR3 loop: CASSLATSGRTNEQFF. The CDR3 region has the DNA TGTGCCAGCAGCTTAGCGACTAGCGGGAGGACCAATGAGCAGTTCTTC.

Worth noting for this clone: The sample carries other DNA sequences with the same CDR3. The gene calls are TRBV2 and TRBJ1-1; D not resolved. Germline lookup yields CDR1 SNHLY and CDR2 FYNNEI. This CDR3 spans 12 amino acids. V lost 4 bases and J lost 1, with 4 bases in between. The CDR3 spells CASSAGNTEAFF. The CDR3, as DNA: TGTGCCAGCAGTGCAGGGAACACTGAAGCTTTCTTT. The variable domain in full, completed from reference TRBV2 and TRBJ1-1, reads EPEVTQTPSHQVTQMGQEVILRCVPISNHLYFYWYRQILGQKVEFLVSFYNNEISEKSEIFDDQFSVERPDGSNFTLKIRSTKLEDSAMYFCASSAGNTEAFFGQGTRLTVV.

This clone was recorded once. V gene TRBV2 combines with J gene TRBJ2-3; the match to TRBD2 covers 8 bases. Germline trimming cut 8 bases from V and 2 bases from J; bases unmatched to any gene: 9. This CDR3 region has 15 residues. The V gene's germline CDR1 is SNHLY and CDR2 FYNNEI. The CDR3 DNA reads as TGTGCCAGCGGAGCGGGAGTCGACCTCACAGATACGCAGTATTTT. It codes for CASGAGVDLTDTQYF.

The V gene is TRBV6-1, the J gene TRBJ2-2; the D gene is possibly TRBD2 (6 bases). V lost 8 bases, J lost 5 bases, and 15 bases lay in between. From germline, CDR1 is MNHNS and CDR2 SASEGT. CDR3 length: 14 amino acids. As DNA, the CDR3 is TGTGCCAGCGGGGGTAGGCGGGATACCGGGGAGCTGTTTTTT. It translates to CASGGRRDTGELFF.

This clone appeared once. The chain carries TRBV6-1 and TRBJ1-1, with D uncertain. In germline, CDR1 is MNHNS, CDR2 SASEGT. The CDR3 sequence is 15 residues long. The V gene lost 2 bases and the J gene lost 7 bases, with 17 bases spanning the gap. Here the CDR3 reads CASSERLWLGGEAFF. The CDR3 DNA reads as TGTGCCAGCAGTGAACGGTTGTGGCTGGGAGGTGAAGCTTTCTTT.

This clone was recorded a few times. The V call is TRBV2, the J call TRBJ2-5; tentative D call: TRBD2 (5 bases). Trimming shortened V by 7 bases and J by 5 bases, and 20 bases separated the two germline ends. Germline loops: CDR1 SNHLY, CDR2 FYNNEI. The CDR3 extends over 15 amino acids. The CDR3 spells CASTLSVAGGETQYF. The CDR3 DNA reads TGTGCCAGCACCCTATCTGTGGCGGGTGGCGAGACCCAGTACTTC.

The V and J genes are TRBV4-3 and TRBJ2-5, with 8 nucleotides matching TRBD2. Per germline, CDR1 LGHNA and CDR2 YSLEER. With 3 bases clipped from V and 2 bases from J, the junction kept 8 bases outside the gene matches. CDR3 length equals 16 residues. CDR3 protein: CASSQGGGKGQETQYF. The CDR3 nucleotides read TGCGCCAGCAGCCAGGGCGGGGGGAAGGGGCAAGAGACCCAGTACTTC.